This T cell receptor beta chain came from a study of blood T cell repertoires in COVID-19. This clone has just one count. The protocol was immunoSEQ multiplex PCR, while the TCRdb copy is restricted to in-frame clones and leaves out a portion. The table records just under 65,000 clones, about 78% of them present only once. Germline V gene data show CDR1 as LGHNA and CDR2 as YNFKEQ. The V segment lost 5 bases and the J segment 3 bases; nucleotides outside the gene matches: 11. The CDR3 extends over 18 amino acids. The clonotype was recovered from a woman older than 75 with acute or convalescent COVID-19. The sample was peripheral blood. The V gene is TRBV4-2, the J gene TRBJ1-4; 11 bases agree with TRBD1. DNA of the CDR3: TGTGCCAGCAGCAAAACGGGACAGGGGGGGATATCTAATGAAAAACTGTTTTTT. Protein: CASSKTGQGGISNEKLFF.